This T cell receptor beta chain originates from a study of tumor-infiltrating lymphocytes in primary liver carcinoma. Study overall: Spanning 30 to 69 years of age, the patients were men and women.

Of note for this clonotype: A clone one base away is much larger, so this may be a read error.

Germline V gene data show CDR1 as SGHRS and CDR2 as YFSETQ. The CDR3 consists of 15 residues. V lost 4 bases to trimming and J lost 0 bases, with 14 bases between them. From approximately 500 ng total RNA, TCR beta cDNA was generated with a primer in the constant region. Researchers made the TCR beta libraries by running three nested multiplex PCR rounds with slightly modified ARM-PCR. Investigators reported that the first two PCR rounds, at roughly 10 cycles each, used TRBV1-TRBV30 forward primers with a C-beta reverse primer. TCRdb re-called the multiplex PCR reads through MiXCR, storing one row per CDR3 protein. The sample lists 99,000 or so distinct CDR3 sequences, around two thirds occurring once. Each 20-30 mg portion of unsorted bulk tissue served as the source for co-extraction of RNA and DNA.

The clonotype comes from a woman aged 60-75 years with primary liver carcinoma and hepatitis B virus infection. Input material: liver tumor tissue from sampling region 5. Subset in this sample: tumor region T5, tumor centre. The chain is built from TRBV5-1 and TRBJ2-7, with a possible D match to TRBD1 (5 bases). The CDR3 DNA is TGCGCCAGCAGCGTGGCGTCAGGGCTCTCCTACGAGCAGTACTTC. It specifies CASSVASGLSYEQYF.